Each of the 4 T cell receptor beta chains below was sequenced from the same sample in a study of Ad26.COV2.S vaccination and SARS-CoV-2 variants. The treatment here: 15 to 20 received Ad26.COV2.S at low or high dose, single or two shots; 5 received placebo; per-sample allocation not given. The investigators took samples on day 63 after the first vaccine or placebo injection. Sequencing used immunoSEQ multiplex PCR; TCRdb keeps in-frame clones, though not all of them. The table lists around 450,000 clones, around 89% of them singletons, with about 1.7% in the top ten. The sample here was peripheral blood, taken in a trial of Ad26.COV2.S vaccine versus placebo. These receptors were collected from a person between 18 and 59 years old who received the Ad26.COV2.S COVID-19 vaccine or a placebo.

The chain is built from TRBV4-1 and TRBJ2-7; TRBD2 matches 16 bases. Germline CDR1 MGHRA, CDR2 YSYEKL. The CDR3 has 17 residues. V shed 3 bases, J shed 3 bases, and the junction held 5 bases outside the gene matches. CDR3 DNA sequence: TGCGCCAGCAGCCAGGTGGGACTAGCGGGGGGGCTCTACGAGCAGTACTTC. It yields the protein CASSQVGLAGGLYEQYF.

The gene calls are TRBV2 and TRBJ1-2; no reliable D call. The CDR3 has 13 residues. Trimming removed 4 bases at V and 7 bases at J, with 13 bases between. CDR1 SNHLY and CDR2 FYNNEI come from the germline V gene. The CDR3 DNA follows: TGTGCCAGCAGTGCTAAGGGATCGAGTGGCTACACCTTC. This encodes CASSAKGSSGYTF.

This chain connects TRBV5-4 to TRBJ2-1; D possibly corresponds to TRBD2 (5 bases). Germline lookup yields CDR1 SGHNT and CDR2 YYREEE (reference sequence). This CDR3 contains 13 residues. Trimming cost V 2 bases and J 3 bases, with 6 bases left between them. The CDR3 DNA sequence: TGTGCCAGCAGCTTTACTAGCTACAATGAGCAGTTCTTC. Residues: CASSFTSYNEQFF.

This clone was seen only once. The rearrangement links TRBV7-2 to TRBJ2-1; D may match TRBD1 or TRBD2 (7 bases each). The germline V gene encodes CDR1 SGHTA and CDR2 FQGNSA. The CDR3 is 15 residues long. Trimming removed 5 bases from V and 9 bases from J, with 20 bases in between. DNA of the CDR3: TGTGCCAGCAGCCAGGCAGGGGGGGGAGTCTCTGAGCAGTTCTTC. This sequence encodes CASSQAGGGVSEQFF.